This TCR beta chain was profiled in a study of blood T cell repertoires in COVID-19 (TCRdb year 2020). With regard to the full study: Samples covering the acute and convalescent phases of COVID-19 were provided by collaborators in the United States, Italy and Spain. The material from the prospective study consisted of cDNA or gDNA derived from T cells, B-cell-depleted T cells, or PBMCs. The dataset comprised deeply sampled blood TCRbeta repertoires from subjects exposed to, actively infected with, or recovered from COVID-19. The repertoires were released in a freely available public database meant as a resource for research on the immune response to SARS-CoV-2. Samples came from the ongoing ImmuneRACE study (first 160 participants) plus 1,254 subjects from 6 global collaborators. A de-identified subject ID, COVID-19 status, age in years and sex were almost always included in the sample metadata. Where available, HLA class I and class II types were obtained from metadata supplied by the sample provider rather than from assay-based typing.

Paper-wide results and their limitations: How much clinical and demographic metadata was included differed by source and by participant, and the metadata was provided uncurated.

The collaborating institutions used their own protocols to collect whole blood in K2EDTA tubes. For TCRbeta analysis, collaborator samples were shipped as frozen whole blood, as isolated PBMCs, or as DNA extracted from either sample type. TCRbeta CDR3 regions were amplified from genomic DNA by means of the immunoSEQ Assay, a bias-controlled multiplex PCR. Per the source publication's procedure: The number of nucleated cells in each sample was estimated from the amplification of reference gene primers within the assay. To quantify the absolute abundance of each unique TCRbeta CDR3 rearrangement, sequence reads were collapsed and filtered. For each sample, productive Simpson clonality was calculated as the square root of Simpson's diversity index over productive rearrangements. TCRdb mirrors the immuneACCESS table, restricted to in-frame sequences. Some clones are absent from its copies; in checked studies, under half trace to an unresolved V gene, and the reason for the others is unknown. The V and J calls and clone size come from that table; D and trimming were worked out from the DNA. The sample table shows some 210,000 clones, and around 82% are seen once. Roughly 2.9% of the sample belongs to the ten largest clones.

Trimming removed 4 bases from V and 1 base from J, leaving 11 bases between the germline ends. From the cysteine through the phenylalanine, the CDR3 covers 15 amino acids. Just CDR3 DNA is preserved here, 45 bases in frame from base 1. Looking up the germline V gene yields CDR1 SGDLS and CDR2 YYNGEE. As to this clone: Its target antigen remains unknown. No quality values exist for individual bases; no much larger clone is one base distant.

The V and J genes are TRBV9 and TRBJ2-2; tentative D gene TRBD1, with 5 bases matching. The clonotype was recovered from a man between 50 and 59 years old with active or convalescent COVID-19. The sequencing input was peripheral blood. The CDR3 has the sequence CASSSNRQNTGELFF. Read as DNA, the sequence is TGTGCCAGCAGCTCAAACAGGCAGAACACCGGGGAGCTGTTTTTT.